Below, 29 T cell receptor beta chains from the same sample are listed, as sequenced in a study of CD4 and CD8 cells across lung adenocarcinoma regions. TCRdb independently ran MiXCR on the PCR reads; one entry per CDR3 protein. The data hold nearly 9,500 distinct CDR3 sequences, with approximately 50% observed a single time. Specimen: CD8+ T cells from the margin of a lung tumor. The source is a female donor with lung adenocarcinoma. The CD4 and CD8 labels of this study may be unreliable.

Of note for this clonotype: The junction and the germline gene differ at one end; a read error may be behind it. This chain uses TRBV10-3 with TRBJ2-4, with a tentative D call TRBD2 (6 bases). The CDR3 contains 14 residues. CDR1 is ENHRY, CDR2 SYGVKD, per germline. CDR3 region: CATKGPGDRNIQYF. CDR3 bases: TGTGCGACGAAGGGCCCGGGAGACCGAAACATCCAGTACTTC.

The chain has TRBV6-1 and TRBJ2-2; tentatively, D is TRBD1 (6 bases). In germline, CDR1 is MNHNS, CDR2 SASEGT. The CDR3 contains 17 residues. The germline V and J ends were trimmed by 6 bases and 16 bases, with 33 bases remaining between them. CDR3 nucleotides: TGTGCCAGCAGCCCGGGCCCCCAGGGTGTGAACACAGGGACGCAGTTTTTT. Protein: CASSPGPQGVNTGTQFF.

This clonotype was counted many times. The gene calls are TRBV7-6 and TRBJ2-1; D may be TRBD1 (8 bases). Between the trimmed V and J ends, which lost 4 bases and 6 bases, there was a span of 22 bases. The length of the CDR3 is 17 residues. Germline lookup yields CDR1 SGHVS and CDR2 FNYEAQ. CDR3 loop: CASSSGTGRLASNEQFF. The CDR3, as DNA: TGTGCCAGCAGCTCGGGGACAGGCCGACTAGCCAGCAATGAGCAGTTCTTC. The full variable domain, its missing parts supplied by reference TRBV7-6 and TRBJ2-1, is GAGVSQSPRYKVTKRGQDVALRCDPISGHVSLYWYRQALGQGPEFLTYFNYEAQQDKSGLPNDRFSAERPEGSISTLTIQRTEQRDSAMYRCASSSGTGRLASNEQFFGPGTRLTVL.

This clonotype was found many times. This rearrangement joins TRBV6-1 to TRBJ2-7; 10 bases align to TRBD2. CDR3 size: 18 residues. Germline V lookup: CDR1 MNHNS, CDR2 SASEGT. V shed 6 bases, J shed 0 bases, and the junction held 14 bases outside the gene matches. The CDR3: CASSVLGLANYYSYEQYV. CDR3 nucleotides: TGTGCCAGCAGCGTCCTGGGACTAGCGAACTACTACTCCTACGAGCAGTACGTC.

The chain has TRBV7-6 and TRBJ2-1; D is ambiguous. The CDR3 is 15 amino acids. Trimming removed 2 bases at V and 4 bases at J, with 12 bases between. Looked up from germline, CDR1 is SGHVS and CDR2 is FNYEAQ. The DNA of the CDR3 is TGTGCCAGCAGCTTAACACGGCTTCCATACAATGAGCAGTTCTTC. Its translation is CASSLTRLPYNEQFF.

The chain combines TRBV30 with TRBJ2-3, with TRBD2 as a possible D gene (6 bases). The CDR3 extends over 16 amino acids. CDR1 GTSNPN and CDR2 SVGIG come from the germline V gene (reference sequence). Between the trimmed V and J ends, which lost 0 bases and 4 bases, there was a span of 17 bases. CDR3 sequence (DNA): TGTGCCTGGAGTGTTCCTCGGGAGAAAGTCGCAGATACGCAGTATTTT. As protein: CAWSVPREKVADTQYF.

This clonotype has more than one count but fewer than ten. J is TRBJ2-4 and V is TRBV4-1; maybe TRBD2 (5 bases). V gave up 3 bases and J gave up 3 bases, with 12 bases separating them. Per the germline V gene, CDR1 is MGHRA and CDR2 is YSYEKL. This CDR3 is built from 15 residues. CDR3 sequence (DNA): TGCGCCAGCAGCCACCCAGGACTCGACAAAAACATTCAGTACTTC. It specifies CASSHPGLDKNIQYF.

Remarks on this clonotype: An end of the junction does not agree with germline; a read error may underlie this. The V and J genes are TRBV27 and TRBJ2-4; D gene unclear. Per the germline V gene, CDR1 is MNHEY and CDR2 is SMNVEV (reference sequence). The CDR3 length is 13 residues. CDR3: CASGLRATDTQYF. The CDR3 DNA follows: TGTGCCTCGGGTTTACGAGCCACAGACACGCAGTATTTC.

The gene calls are TRBV6-2 or TRBV6-3 and TRBJ2-5; possible D gene TRBD2, 5 bases. The J call is in doubt because the DNA end fits TRBJ2-7 better. In germline, CDR1 is MNHEY, CDR2 SVGEGT. This CDR3 region has 15 residues. CDR3 amino acids: CASSYSFGVRLEQYF. DNA for the CDR3: TGTGCCAGCAGTTACTCCTTCGGGGTAAGGCTCGAGCAGTACTTC.

The rearrangement joins TRBV4-1 to TRBJ2-3; D gene ambiguous. This CDR3 is 14 amino acids long. V lost 4 bases, J lost 1 base, and 9 bases lay in between. Per germline, CDR1 MGHRA and CDR2 YSYEKL. CDR3 DNA sequence: TGCGCCAGCAGCCGCAGTCAGGGCACAGATACGCAGTATTTT. Encoded protein: CASSRSQGTDTQYF.

Ten or more counts support this clonotype. This chain uses TRBV6-5 with TRBJ2-4; a possible D gene is TRBD2 (5 bases). Trimming stripped 2 bases from V and 0 bases from J, with 5 bases between. The CDR3 contains 14 residues. Germline V gives CDR1 MNHEY, CDR2 SVGAGI. CDR3 region: CASSYTRAKNIQYF. The CDR3 DNA sequence: TGTGCCAGCAGTTACACTAGAGCCAAAAACATTCAGTACTTC.

The rearrangement joins TRBV6-5 to TRBJ2-5; D possibly corresponds to TRBD1 (6 bases). V dropped 2 bases and J dropped 5 bases, with 15 bases sitting between them. The germline V gene encodes CDR1 MNHEY and CDR2 SVGAGI. There are 15 residues in the CDR3. Here the CDR3 reads CASSYTSGVRETQYF. The CDR3 nucleotides read TGTGCCAGCAGTTACACTTCAGGGGTACGGGAGACCCAGTACTTC.

J is TRBJ2-1 and V is TRBV6-1, with D maybe TRBD2 (5 bases). CDR3 length: 14 residues. The germline V gene encodes CDR1 MNHNS and CDR2 SASEGT. V lost 2 bases and J 9 bases, leaving 14 bases between the germline ends. CDR3 nucleotides: TGTGCCAGCAGTGAACCTCCCTTTGGAGGTGAGCAGTTCTTC. This gives the protein CASSEPPFGGEQFF.

By proportion, this clonotype is medium-sized. The chain joins TRBV25-1 to TRBJ1-2; unclear D gene. The CDR3 spans 13 residues. V lost 7 bases and J lost 3, with 12 bases in between. Germline V gene data show CDR1 as MGHDK and CDR2 as SYGVNS. CDR3 sequence: CASTSERDYGYTF. CDR3 sequence (DNA): TGTGCCAGCACGTCAGAAAGGGACTATGGCTACACCTTC.

This clonotype was picked up one time. One end of the junction is discordant with germline, which a read error may explain. This chain links TRBV6-1 with TRBJ2-1; maybe TRBD2 (6 bases). In germline, CDR1 is MNHNS, CDR2 SASEGT. CDR3 size: 13 residues. CDR3 DNA: TGTGCCAGCAGTGAAGCGGCGGGACTGGCGGAGTACTTC. Residues: CASSEAAGLAEYF.

The rearrangement links TRBV6-5 to TRBJ1-2; perhaps TRBD1 as D (5 bases). There are 15 residues in the CDR3. The germline gives CDR1 MNHEY, CDR2 SVGAGI. The V gene lost 0 bases and the J gene lost 0 bases, with 8 bases spanning the gap. For the CDR3, the DNA is TGTGCCAGCAGTTACTCCCGGGGCGCTAACTATGGCTACACCTTC. This translates into CASSYSRGANYGYTF.

This clonotype has only a few counts. The genes are TRBV11-3 and TRBJ2-5; 9 nucleotides align to TRBD2. V shed 5 bases, J shed 1 base, and the junction held 2 bases outside the gene matches. The germline V gene has CDR1 SGHNT and CDR2 YENEEA. The CDR3 contains 14 residues. CDR3 amino acids: CASSMTSGQETQYF. Written as DNA, the CDR3 is TGTGCCAGCAGCATGACTAGCGGCCAAGAGACCCAGTACTTC.

The sample holds a few counts of this clonotype. The rearrangement joins TRBV27 to TRBJ2-7; D is perhaps TRBD2 (6 bases). There are 15 residues in the CDR3. Trimming cost V 3 bases and J 0 bases, with 12 bases left between them. Germline V gives CDR1 MNHEY, CDR2 SMNVEV (reference sequence). The chain's CDR3 is CASSFVAGSSYEQYF. As DNA, the CDR3 is TGTGCCAGCAGTTTTGTTGCGGGAAGCTCCTACGAGCAGTACTTC.

This clonotype is labeled as medium-sized (0.01 to 0.1%). The V and J genes are TRBV6-5 and TRBJ2-1, with TRBD2 matching 11 bases. Germline trimming cut 0 bases from V and 6 bases from J; bases unmatched to any gene: 1. Germline V gene data show CDR1 as MNHEY and CDR2 as SVGAGI. This CDR3 is built from 15 residues. The DNA of the CDR3 is TGTGCCAGCAGTTACTCTAGCGGGAGGGCCAATGAGCAGTTCTTC. It specifies CASSYSSGRANEQFF.

The chain links TRBV6-1 to TRBJ2-7, with 9 bases matching TRBD2. There are 19 residues in the CDR3. Germline V gene lookup returns CDR1 MNHNS and CDR2 SASEGT. V gave up 6 bases and J gave up 2 bases; unmatched junction bases: 20. DNA of the CDR3: TGTGCCAGCAGGTCGGGCCCTAGCGGGATGTTAGGCGGACCCTACGAGCAGTACTTC. Protein: CASRSGPSGMLGGPYEQYF.

This clonotype appeared many times. The rearrangement links TRBV10-2 to TRBJ2-3; D possibly corresponds to TRBD2 (6 bases). The CDR3 loop spans 14 amino acids. From germline, CDR1 is WSHSY and CDR2 SAAADI. Deletions cut 6 bases from V and 6 bases from J, with 16 bases between. The CDR3 spells CASSESGWGDTQYF. As DNA, the CDR3 is TGCGCCAGCAGCGAAAGCGGGTGGGGGGATACGCAGTATTTT.

As concerns this clonotype: A junction boundary mismatches the germline segment, possibly from a read error. The V and J genes are TRBV7-2 and TRBJ2-1, with D perhaps TRBD2 (6 bases). CDR1 and CDR2 (germline): SGHTA, FQGNSA. This CDR3 comprises 13 residues. Here the CDR3 reads CASSLDSWGEQFF. CDR3 nucleotides: TGTGCCAGCAGCTTAGATAGCTGGGGGGAGCAGTTTTTC.

This chain joins TRBV10-2 and TRBJ2-7; 7 bases line up with TRBD2. Germline CDR1 and CDR2: WSHSY and SAAADI. Trimming removed 8 bases from V and 2 bases from J; junction bases left unmatched: 6. CDR3 size: 13 residues. CDR3 protein: CASHGLVTYEQYF. The CDR3 region has the DNA TGCGCCAGCCATGGACTAGTTACCTACGAGCAGTACTTC.

CDR3: CASSLREGQETQYF. In nucleotides, the CDR3 is TGCGCCAGCAGCTTGAGGGAAGGGCAAGAGACCCAGTACTTC. This chain uses TRBV5-1 with TRBJ2-1; D remains unclear. The closer fit of TRBJ2-5 to the DNA end suggests the J call may be wrong. The CDR3 is 14 amino acids. CDR1 is SGHRS and CDR2 is YFSETQ in the germline V gene.

In the case of this clonotype: A read error may account for a junction end that differs from germline. The V and J genes are TRBV25-1 and TRBJ2-3; D is uncertain. The CDR3 loop spans 14 amino acids. CDR1 is MGHDK and CDR2 is SYGVNS in the germline V gene. The CDR3 DNA reads as TGTGCCAGCAGTGAATACGCGGCCACAGATAAGCAGTATTTT. Protein sequence: CASSEYAATDKQYF.

This clonotype was picked up a small number of times. The chain has TRBV5-1 and TRBJ2-1; TRBD2 agrees at 9 bases. Germline V gives CDR1 SGHRS, CDR2 YFSETQ. J gave up 2 bases and V 1 base, and 4 bases lay outside the gene matches. The CDR3 contains 16 residues. CDR3 loop: CASSLRGRDPYNEQFF. In DNA form, the CDR3 reads TGCGCCAGCAGCTTGCGCGGGAGGGATCCCTACAATGAGCAGTTCTTC.

This clonotype was counted at least ten times. The V call is TRBV6-1, the J call TRBJ2-3; 10 bases are shared with TRBD2. Gene TRBJ2-7 matches the end of the DNA better, so the J call may be wrong. This CDR3 has 18 residues. Per the germline V gene, CDR1 is MNHNS and CDR2 is SASEGT. Here the CDR3 reads CASSVLGLANYYSYEQYF. DNA of the CDR3: TGTGCCAGCAGCGTCCTGGGACTAGCGAACTACTACTCCTACGAGCAGTACTTC.

Concerning this clonotype itself: The junction departs from the called germline gene at one end, perhaps through a read error. The V gene is TRBV10-2, the J gene TRBJ2-1; no clear D gene. Looked up from germline, CDR1 is WSHSY and CDR2 is SAAADI. This CDR3 is built from 13 residues. CDR3 coding DNA: TGCGCCAGCAGTGAGGTGGGCACAAATGCGCAGTTTTTC. Its translation is CASSEVGTNAQFF.

This rearrangement joins TRBV6-1 to TRBJ1-6, with a tentative D call TRBD1 (6 bases). Trimming stripped 6 bases from V and 0 bases from J, with 12 bases between. The germline V gene has CDR1 MNHNS and CDR2 SASEGT. This CDR3 is built from 16 residues. The CDR3 reads CASSWAGDSYNSPLHF. The CDR3 DNA sequence: TGTGCCAGCAGCTGGGCAGGGGACTCCTATAATTCACCCCTCCACTTT.